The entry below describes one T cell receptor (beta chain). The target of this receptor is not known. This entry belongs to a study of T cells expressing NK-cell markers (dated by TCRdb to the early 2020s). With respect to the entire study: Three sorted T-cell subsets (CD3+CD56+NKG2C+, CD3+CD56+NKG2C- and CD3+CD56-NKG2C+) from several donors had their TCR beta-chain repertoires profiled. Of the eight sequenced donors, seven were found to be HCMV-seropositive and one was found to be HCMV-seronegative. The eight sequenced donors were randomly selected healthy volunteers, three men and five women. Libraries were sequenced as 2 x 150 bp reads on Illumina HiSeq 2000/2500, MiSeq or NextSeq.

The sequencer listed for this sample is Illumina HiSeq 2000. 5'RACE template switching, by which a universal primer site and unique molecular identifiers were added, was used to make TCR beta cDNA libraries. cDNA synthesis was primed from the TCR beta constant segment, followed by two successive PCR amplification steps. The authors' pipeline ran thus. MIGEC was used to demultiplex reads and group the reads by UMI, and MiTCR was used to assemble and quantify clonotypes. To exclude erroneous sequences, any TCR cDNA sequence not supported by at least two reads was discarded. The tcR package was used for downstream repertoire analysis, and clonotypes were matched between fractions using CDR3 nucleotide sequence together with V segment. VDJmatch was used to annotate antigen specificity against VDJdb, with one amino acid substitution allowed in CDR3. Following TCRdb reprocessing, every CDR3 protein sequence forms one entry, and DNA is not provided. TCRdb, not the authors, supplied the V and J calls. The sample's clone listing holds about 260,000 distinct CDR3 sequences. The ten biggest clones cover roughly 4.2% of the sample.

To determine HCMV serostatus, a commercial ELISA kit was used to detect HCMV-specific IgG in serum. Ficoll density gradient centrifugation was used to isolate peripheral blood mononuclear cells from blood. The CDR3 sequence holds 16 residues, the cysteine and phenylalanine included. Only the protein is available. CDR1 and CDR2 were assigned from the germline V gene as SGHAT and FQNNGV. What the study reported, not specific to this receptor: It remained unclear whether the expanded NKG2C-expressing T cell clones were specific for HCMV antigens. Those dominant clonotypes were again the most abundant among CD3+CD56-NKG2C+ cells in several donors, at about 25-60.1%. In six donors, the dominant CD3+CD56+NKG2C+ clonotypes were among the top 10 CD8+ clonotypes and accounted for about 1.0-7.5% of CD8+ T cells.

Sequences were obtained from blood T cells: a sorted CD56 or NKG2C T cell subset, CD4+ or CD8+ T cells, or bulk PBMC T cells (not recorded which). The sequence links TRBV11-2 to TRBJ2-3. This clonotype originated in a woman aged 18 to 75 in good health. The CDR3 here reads CASSLESSRRTDTQYF.